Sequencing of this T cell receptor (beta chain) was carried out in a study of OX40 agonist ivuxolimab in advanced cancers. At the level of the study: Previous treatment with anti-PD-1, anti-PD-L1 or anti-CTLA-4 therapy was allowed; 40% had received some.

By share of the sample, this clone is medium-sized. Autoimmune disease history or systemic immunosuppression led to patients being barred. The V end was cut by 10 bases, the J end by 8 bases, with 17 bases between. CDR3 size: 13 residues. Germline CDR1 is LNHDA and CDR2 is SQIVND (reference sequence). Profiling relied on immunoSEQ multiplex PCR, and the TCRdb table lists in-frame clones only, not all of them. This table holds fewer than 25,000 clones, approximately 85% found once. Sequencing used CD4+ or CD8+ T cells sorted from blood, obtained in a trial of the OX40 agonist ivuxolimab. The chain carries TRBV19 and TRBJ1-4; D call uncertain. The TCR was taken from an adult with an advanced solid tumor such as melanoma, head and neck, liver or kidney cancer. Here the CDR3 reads CATALAREEKLFF. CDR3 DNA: TGTGCCACCGCCCTTGCTCGGGAAGAAAAACTGTTTTTT.